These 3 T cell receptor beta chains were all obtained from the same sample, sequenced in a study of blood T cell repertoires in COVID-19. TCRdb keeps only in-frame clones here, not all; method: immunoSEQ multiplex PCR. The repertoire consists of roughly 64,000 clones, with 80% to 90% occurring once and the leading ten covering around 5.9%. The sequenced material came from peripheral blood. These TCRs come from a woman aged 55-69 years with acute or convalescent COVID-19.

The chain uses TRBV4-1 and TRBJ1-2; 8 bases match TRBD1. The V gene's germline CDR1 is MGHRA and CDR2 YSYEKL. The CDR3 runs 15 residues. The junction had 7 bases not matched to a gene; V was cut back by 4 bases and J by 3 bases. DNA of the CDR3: TGCGCCAGCAGCCCCCTGCAGACAGGGGACTATGGCTACACCTTC. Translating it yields CASSPLQTGDYGYTF.

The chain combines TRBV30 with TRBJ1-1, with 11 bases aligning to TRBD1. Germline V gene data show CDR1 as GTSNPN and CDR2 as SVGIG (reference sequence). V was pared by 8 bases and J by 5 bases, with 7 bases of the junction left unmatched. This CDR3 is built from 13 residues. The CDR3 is CAGGTGGSTEAFF. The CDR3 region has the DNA TGTGCCGGGGGGACAGGGGGAAGTACTGAAGCTTTCTTT.

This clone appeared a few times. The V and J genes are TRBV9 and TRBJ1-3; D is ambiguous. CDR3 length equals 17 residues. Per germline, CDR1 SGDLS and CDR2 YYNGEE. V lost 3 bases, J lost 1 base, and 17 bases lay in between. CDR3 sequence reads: CASSGRVGVGSGNTIYF. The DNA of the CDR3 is TGTGCCAGCAGCGGTCGAGTTGGCGTCGGGTCTGGAAACACCATATATTTT.